This TCR beta chain is drawn from a study of cytomegalovirus exposure and HLA in healthy donors. On the study more broadly: Findings of an earlier analysis included around 100 million unique TCR beta sequences from roughly 200 million T cells.

Concerning this clone: Its antigen remains unknown.

General study results and limits: Association of 15,000 to 20,000 TCR beta sequences with HLA alleles was found at 0.05 false discovery rate in a later analysis.

The PCR made use of 60 Vbeta and 13 Jbeta primers. The method was immunoSEQ multiplex PCR; TCRdb's version includes in-frame clones alone and lacks a portion of them. Of around 95,000 clones detected, approximately 72% appear once; the ten largest clones hold over 9.5%. Donors counted as nominally healthy when sampled, yet unrecorded immune exposures were likely. J lost 7 bases, V lost 0 bases, and 4 bases had no gene match. Germline values: CDR1 MNHEY, CDR2 SMNVEV (reference sequence). CDR3 size: 14 residues. Material: PBMCs. V is TRBV27 and J is TRBJ1-1; TRBD1 aligns across 8 bases. This TCR was sampled from a man younger than 45 in good health and CMV-seropositive. The CDR3 is CASSLSYGTGEAFF. For the CDR3, the DNA is TGTGCCAGCAGTTTATCCTACGGGACAGGTGAAGCTTTCTTT.